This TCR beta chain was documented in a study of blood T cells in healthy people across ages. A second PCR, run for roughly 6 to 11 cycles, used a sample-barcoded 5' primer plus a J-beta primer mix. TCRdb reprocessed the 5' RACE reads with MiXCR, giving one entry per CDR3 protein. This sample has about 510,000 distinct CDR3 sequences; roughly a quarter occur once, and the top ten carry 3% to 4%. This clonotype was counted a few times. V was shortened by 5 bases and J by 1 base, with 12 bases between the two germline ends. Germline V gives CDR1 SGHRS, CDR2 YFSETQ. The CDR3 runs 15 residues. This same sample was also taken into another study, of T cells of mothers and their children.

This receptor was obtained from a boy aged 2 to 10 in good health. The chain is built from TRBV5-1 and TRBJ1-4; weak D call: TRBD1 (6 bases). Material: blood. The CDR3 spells CASRVKGVTNEKLFF. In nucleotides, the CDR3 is TGCGCCAGCAGGGTAAAGGGGGTAACTAATGAAAAACTGTTTTTT.